What follows is one T cell receptor beta chain and its context. Sequencing was performed with immunoSEQ multiplex PCR; in TCRdb, only in-frame clones are kept and a portion is missing. The sample has 90,000 to 150,000 clones, around nine tenths seen once. The CDR3 has 15 amino acids. The trim removed 5 bases at V and 11 bases at J, leaving 13 bases unmatched. The germline V gene encodes CDR1 MDHEN and CDR2 SYDVKM. The data were taken from a study of control samples from healthy donors and cancer patients. This receptor was taken from a man aged 25 to 45 in good health. What was sequenced was blood. V gene TRBV28 combines with J gene TRBJ1-1; 11 bases are a match to TRBD1. CDR3 sequence: CASSPRTGGAPYAFF. The CDR3 coding sequence is TGTGCCAGCAGTCCCCGGACAGGGGGCGCCCCCTATGCTTTCTTT.